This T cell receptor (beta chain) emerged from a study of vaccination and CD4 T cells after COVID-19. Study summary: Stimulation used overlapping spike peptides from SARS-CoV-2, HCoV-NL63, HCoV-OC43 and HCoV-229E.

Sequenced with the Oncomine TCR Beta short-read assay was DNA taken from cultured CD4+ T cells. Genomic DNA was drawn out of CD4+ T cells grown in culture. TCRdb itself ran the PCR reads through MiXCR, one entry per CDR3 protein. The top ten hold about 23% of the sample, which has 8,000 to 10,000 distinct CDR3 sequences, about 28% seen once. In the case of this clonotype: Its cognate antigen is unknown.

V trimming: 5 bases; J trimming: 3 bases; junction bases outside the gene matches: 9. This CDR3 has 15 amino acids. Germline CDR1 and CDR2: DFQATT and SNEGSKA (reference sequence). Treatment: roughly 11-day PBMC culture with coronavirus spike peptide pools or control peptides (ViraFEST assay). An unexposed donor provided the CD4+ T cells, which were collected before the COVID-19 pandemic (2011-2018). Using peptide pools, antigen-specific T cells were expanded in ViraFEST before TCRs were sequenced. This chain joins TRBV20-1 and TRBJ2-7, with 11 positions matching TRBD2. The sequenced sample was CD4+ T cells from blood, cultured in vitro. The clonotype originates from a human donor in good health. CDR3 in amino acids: CSALPGLADLYEQYF. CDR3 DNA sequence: TGCAGTGCTCTTCCGGGACTAGCGGACCTCTACGAGCAGTACTTC.